The 3 T cell receptor beta chains below all came from one sample that was sequenced in a study of blood T cells in healthy people across ages. The second PCR ran roughly 6 to 11 cycles with a sample-barcoded 5' primer and J-beta primers. TCRdb re-called the 5' RACE reads with MiXCR, one entry per CDR3 protein. The repertoire holds some 1.5 million distinct CDR3 sequences, with over 25% as singletons. Sample: blood. Receptors were obtained from a woman aged 25 to 45 in good health.

This rearrangement joins TRBV2 to TRBJ2-2, with a possible D match to TRBD2 (6 bases). This CDR3 has 15 amino acids. Trimming left V 7 bases short and J 7 bases short, with 19 bases between. Germline V CDR1 and CDR2: SNHLY, FYNNEI. Here the CDR3 reads CASTRDWGFGGELFF. The CDR3 DNA follows: TGTGCCAGCACCCGGGACTGGGGATTTGGCGGGGAGCTGTTTTTT.

The rearrangement links TRBV6-2 or TRBV6-3 to TRBJ2-2; D perhaps matches TRBD2 (5 bases). V was clipped by 6 bases and J by 2 bases, with 16 bases between them. The CDR3 has 16 residues. Germline V CDR1 and CDR2: MNHEY, SVGEGT. CDR3 sequence (DNA): TGTGCCAGCAGCCCAGCACCGAGGGTAAACACCGGGGAGCTGTTTTTT. Its translation: CASSPAPRVNTGELFF.

The chain has TRBV5-1 and TRBJ1-4; 9 bases line up with TRBD1. The length of the CDR3 is 15 residues. The germline V gene has CDR1 SGHRS and CDR2 YFSETQ. Trimming removed 0 bases from V and 4 bases from J; junction bases left unmatched: 1. The CDR3 DNA reads TGCGCCAGCAGCTTGGGGGACAGGGATAATGAAAAACTGTTTTTT. Translating it yields CASSLGDRDNEKLFF. The full variable domain, its missing parts supplied by reference TRBV5-1 and TRBJ1-4, is KAGVTQTPRYLIKTRGQQVTLSCSPISGHRSVSWYQQTPGQGLQFLFEYFSETQRNKGNFPGRFSGRQFSNSRSEMNVSTLELGDSALYLCASSLGDRDNEKLFFGSGTQLSVL.